These T cell receptor beta chains were read from a single sample in a study of breast tumors, draining lymph nodes, adjacent tissues. TCRdb re-called the multiplex PCR reads with MiXCR, one entry per CDR3 protein. The table shows about 13,000 distinct CDR3 sequences, with about 50% occurring only once. Sequences were obtained from tumor-adjacent breast tissue. All receptors derive from a female donor with breast cancer. Some clones in this sample may be carry-over from other donors' samples. The CDR3 runs from the conserved cysteine through the conserved F or W. Clone sizes are given selectively: once, few, many, or a class where the clone is expanded.

TRBV19	-	TRBJ2-7	CASSTQVTYEQYF
TRBV7-3	medium-sized	TRBJ2-1	CASSPGTSGLYNEQFF
TRBV6-7	many	TRBJ2-5	CASSLRTSGRSQTQYF
TRBV6-2/TRBV6-3	many	TRBJ2-1	CASTPRRVGEQFF
TRBV5-6	-	TRBJ2-5	CASSTAGPVSETQYF
TRBV28	few	TRBJ1-4	CASSNRGQTEKLFF
TRBV29-1	many	TRBJ2-5	CSVGAFQETQYF
TRBV2	-	TRBJ1-4	CASSFFSGLFF
TRBV29-1	many	TRBJ1-2	CSVQIHPSGYTF
TRBV4-3	-	TRBJ2-1	CASSQDGPSVDSYNEQFF
TRBV20-1	-	TRBJ2-1	CSARGVRLYEQFF
TRBV12-3/TRBV12-4	-	TRBJ2-3	CASSFSGRTDTQYF
TRBV19	-	TRBJ2-1	CASSIGLALGEQFF
TRBV20-1	once	TRBJ2-1	CSASFRNEQFF
TRBV20-1	-	TRBJ2-7	CSARGMTSGRAYEQYF
TRBV7-3	-	TRBJ2-1	CASSYGTSEQFF
TRBV2	-	TRBJ2-1	CASSDTDRGTYNEQFF
TRBV7-2	few	TRBJ1-4	CASSFLQGWDEKLFF
TRBV6-2/TRBV6-3	-	TRBJ2-1	CASSYPGKDNEQFF
TRBV5-1	-	TRBJ2-1	CASSAGPALGEQFF
TRBV15	medium-sized	TRBJ2-7	CATSRDHGTGIEQYF
TRBV20-1	medium-sized	TRBJ2-1	CSASRKAGESGGTYNEQFF
TRBV19	large	TRBJ2-1	CASSAGLALGEQFF
TRBV29-1	-	TRBJ2-2	CSVVPYLTGWRNTGELFF
TRBV7-3	once	TRBJ2-7	CASSSSGSSTEQYF
TRBV10-3	-	TRBJ1-1	CAISDEGLDTEAFF
TRBV7-9	once	TRBJ2-3	CASSPGRLAANTDTQYF